Listed below are T cell receptor beta chains from one sample, sequenced in a study of T cell responses to AZD1222 COVID-19 vaccine. Only in-frame clones appear in the TCRdb table, and some are missing; sequencing was by immunoSEQ multiplex PCR. Of 180,000 or so clones in the sample, 70% to 90% were seen once. The source was peripheral blood, collected 28 days after the second AZD1222 dose. These receptors originate from an adult who received the AZD1222 COVID-19 vaccine. CDR3s include the opening cysteine and the closing phenylalanine or tryptophan. D genes are given only for firm matches. Expanded clones are given a class, and other clones once, few, many or no size at all.

J | size | D | V | CDR3 | DNA
TRBJ1-1 | NA | NA | TRBV7-2 | CASSGGAVGAFF | TGTGCCAGCAGCGGGGGGGCGGTAGGAGCTTTCTTT
TRBJ2-5 | NA | TRBD2 | TRBV15 | CATSRGTSEQETQYF | TGTGCCACCAGCAGAGGAACTAGCGAACAAGAGACCCAGTACTTC
TRBJ2-1 | NA | NA | TRBV12-3/TRBV12-4 | CASSFAGLNEQFF | TGTGCCAGCAGTTTTGCGGGGTTGAATGAGCAGTTCTTC
TRBJ1-6 | NA | TRBD1 | TRBV7-8 | CASSSMEGTGGSPLHF | TGTGCCAGCAGCTCCATGGAGGGGACAGGGGGGTCACCCCTCCACTTT
TRBJ2-2 | NA | NA | TRBV7-7 | CASSLVGGANTGELFF | TGTGCTAGCAGCTTAGTCGGTGGGGCGAACACCGGGGAGCTGTTTTTT
TRBJ2-5 | NA | NA | TRBV28 | CASSPLGKKGTQYF | TGTGCCAGCAGTCCCCTTGGTAAGAAAGGGACCCAGTACTTC
TRBJ2-1 | few | TRBD1 | TRBV11-1 | CASSSPGQGARNEQFF | TGTGCCAGCAGTTCACCGGGACAGGGGGCGAGGAATGAGCAGTTCTTC
TRBJ2-7 | NA | TRBD2 | TRBV7-2 | CASSLPISGRVAYEQYF | TGTGCCAGCAGCTTACCGATTAGCGGGAGGGTCGCCTACGAGCAGTACTTC
TRBJ2-7 | many | NA | TRBV9 | CASSVGPDPTYEQYF | TGTGCCAGCAGCGTAGGGCCGGACCCCACCTACGAGCAGTACTTC
TRBJ1-5 | NA | NA | TRBV6-6 | CASSYGNQPQHF | TGTGCCAGCAGTTACGGGAATCAGCCCCAGCATTTT
TRBJ2-5 | NA | TRBD2 | TRBV5-1 | CASSLGTSGQETQYF | TGCGCCAGCAGCTTGGGGACTAGCGGCCAAGAGACCCAGTACTTC
TRBJ2-1 | NA | TRBD1 | TRBV28 | CASSPKGDSYNEQFF | TGTGCCAGCAGTCCCAAAGGGGACAGCTACAATGAGCAGTTCTTC
TRBJ1-3 | NA | NA | TRBV9 | CASSSPSGNTIYF | TGTGCCAGCAGTTCTCCCTCTGGAAACACCATATATTTT
TRBJ2-7 | few | NA | TRBV9 | CASSVGLAFNEQYF | TGTGCCAGCAGCGTAGGTCTAGCCTTCAACGAGCAGTACTTC
TRBJ1-5 | few | NA | TRBV19 | CASSNPGQLSNQPQHF | TGTGCCAGTAGCAACCCCGGACAGCTTAGCAATCAGCCCCAGCATTTT
TRBJ2-3 | NA | NA | TRBV5-8 | CASSLTGTQYF | TGTGCCAGCAGCTTAACCGGTACGCAGTATTTT
TRBJ2-7 | few | NA | TRBV2 | CASSELTSLSYEQYF | TGTGCCAGCAGCGAACTAACAAGCCTTTCCTACGAGCAGTACTTC
TRBJ2-1 | once | NA | TRBV19 | CASSLGEHYNEQFF | TGTGCCAGTAGTCTCGGGGAACATTACAATGAGCAGTTCTTC
TRBJ2-1 | NA | NA | TRBV13 | CASSRRWGEQFF | TGTGCCAGCAGCCGTCGCTGGGGTGAGCAGTTCTTC
TRBJ1-1 | NA | NA | TRBV18 | CASSSGENTEAFF | TGTGCCAGCTCATCAGGAGAGAACACTGAAGCTTTCTTT